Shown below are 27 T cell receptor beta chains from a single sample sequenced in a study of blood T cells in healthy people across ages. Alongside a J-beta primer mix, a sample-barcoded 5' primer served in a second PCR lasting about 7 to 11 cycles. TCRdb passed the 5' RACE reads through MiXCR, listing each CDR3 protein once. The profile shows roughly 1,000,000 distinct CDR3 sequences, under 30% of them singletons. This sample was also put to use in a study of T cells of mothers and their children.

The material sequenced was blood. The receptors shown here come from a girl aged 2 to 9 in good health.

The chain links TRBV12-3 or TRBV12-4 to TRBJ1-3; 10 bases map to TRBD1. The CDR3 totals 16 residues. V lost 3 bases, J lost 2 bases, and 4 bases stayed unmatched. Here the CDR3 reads CASSFLGQGTGNTIYF. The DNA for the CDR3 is TGTGCCAGCAGTTTTTTGGGACAGGGGACTGGAAACACCATATATTTT.

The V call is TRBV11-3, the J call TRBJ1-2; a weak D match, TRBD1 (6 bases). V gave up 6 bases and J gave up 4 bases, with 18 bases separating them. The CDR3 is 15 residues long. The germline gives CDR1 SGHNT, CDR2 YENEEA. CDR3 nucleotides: TGTGCCAGCAGTCCCTATCCACAGGGCTCCTATGGCTACACCTTC. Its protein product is CASSPYPQGSYGYTF. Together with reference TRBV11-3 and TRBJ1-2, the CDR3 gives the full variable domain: EAGVVQSPRYKIIEKKQPVAFWCNPISGHNTLYWYLQNLGQGPELLIRYENEEAVDDSQLPKDRFSAERLKGVDSTLKIQPAELGDSAVYLCASSPYPQGSYGYTFGSGTRLTVV.

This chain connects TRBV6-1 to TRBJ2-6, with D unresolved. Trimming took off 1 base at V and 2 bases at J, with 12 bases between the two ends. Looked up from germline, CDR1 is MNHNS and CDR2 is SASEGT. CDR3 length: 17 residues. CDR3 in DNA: TGTGCCAGCAGTGAAGGAGTCGGATCGACTGGGGCCAACGTCCTGACTTTC. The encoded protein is CASSEGVGSTGANVLTF.

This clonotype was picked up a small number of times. The CDR3 spells CASSELGATNEKLFF. The CDR3 region has the DNA TGTGCCAGCAGTGAATTAGGCGCAACTAATGAAAAACTGTTTTTT. The chain employs TRBV6-1 and TRBJ1-4; D remains ambiguous. The length of the CDR3 is 15 residues. Germline lookup yields CDR1 MNHNS and CDR2 SASEGT. V was clipped by 2 bases and J by 0 bases, with 7 bases between them.

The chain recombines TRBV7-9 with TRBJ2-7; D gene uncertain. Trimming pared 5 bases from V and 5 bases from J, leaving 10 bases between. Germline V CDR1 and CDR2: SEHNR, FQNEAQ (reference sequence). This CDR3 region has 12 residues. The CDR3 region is CASSIVDHEQYF. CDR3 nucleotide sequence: TGTGCCAGCAGCATCGTTGACCACGAGCAGTACTTC.

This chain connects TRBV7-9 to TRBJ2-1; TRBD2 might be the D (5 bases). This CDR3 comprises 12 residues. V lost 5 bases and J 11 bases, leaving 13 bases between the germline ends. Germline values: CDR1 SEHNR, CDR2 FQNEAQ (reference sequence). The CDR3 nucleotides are TGTGCCAGCAGCGCCAGCGGCATACAGCAGTTCTTC. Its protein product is CASSASGIQQFF. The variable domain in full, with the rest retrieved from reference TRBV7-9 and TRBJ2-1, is DTGVSQNPRHKITKRGQNVTFRCDPISEHNRLYWYRQTLGQGPEFLTYFQNEAQLEKSRLLSDRFSAERPKGSFSTLEIQRTEQGDSAMYLCASSASGIQQFFGPGTRLTVL.

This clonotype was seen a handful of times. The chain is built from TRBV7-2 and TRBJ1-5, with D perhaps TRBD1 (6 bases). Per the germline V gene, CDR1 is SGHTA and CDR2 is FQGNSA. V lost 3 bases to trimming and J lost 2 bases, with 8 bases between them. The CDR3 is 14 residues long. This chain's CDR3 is CASSLGHRNQPQHF. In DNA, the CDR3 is TGTGCCAGCAGCTTGGGACACCGCAATCAGCCCCAGCATTTT.

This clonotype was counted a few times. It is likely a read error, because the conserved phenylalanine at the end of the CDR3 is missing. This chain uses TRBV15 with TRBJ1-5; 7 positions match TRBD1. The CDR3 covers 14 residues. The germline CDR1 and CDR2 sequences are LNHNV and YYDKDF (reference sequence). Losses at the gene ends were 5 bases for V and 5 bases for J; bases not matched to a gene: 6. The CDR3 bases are TGTGCCACCAGCCAAGGGACAGCCCATCAGCCCCAGCATCTT. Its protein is CATSQGTAHQPQHL.

Written as DNA, the CDR3 is TGTGCCACCAGTGAGTACCCCTACGAGCAGTACTTC. This codes for CATSEYPYEQYF. V and J are TRBV15 and TRBJ2-7; D is uncertain. This CDR3 comprises 12 residues. The germline V gene has CDR1 LNHNV and CDR2 YYDKDF (reference sequence). Trimming shortened V by 6 bases and J by 2 bases, and 8 bases separated the two germline ends.

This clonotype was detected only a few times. The CDR3 nucleotides read TGTGCCAGCAGCTTAGAGGGGGGAAAGACCCAGTACTTC. Its translation is CASSLEGGKTQYF. The chain recombines TRBV7-3 with TRBJ2-5; D might be TRBD1 or TRBD2, each matching 6 bases. Trimming pared 2 bases from V and 6 bases from J, leaving 10 bases between. Per germline, CDR1 SGHTA and CDR2 FQGTGA. The CDR3 has 13 residues.

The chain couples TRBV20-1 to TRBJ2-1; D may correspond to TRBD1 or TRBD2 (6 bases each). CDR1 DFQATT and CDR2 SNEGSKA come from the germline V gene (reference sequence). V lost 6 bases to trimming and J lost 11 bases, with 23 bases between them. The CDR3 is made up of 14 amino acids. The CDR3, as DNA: TGCAGTGCCGAAGATCGGGGGCCCACAGGGAAGCAGTTCTTC. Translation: CSAEDRGPTGKQFF.

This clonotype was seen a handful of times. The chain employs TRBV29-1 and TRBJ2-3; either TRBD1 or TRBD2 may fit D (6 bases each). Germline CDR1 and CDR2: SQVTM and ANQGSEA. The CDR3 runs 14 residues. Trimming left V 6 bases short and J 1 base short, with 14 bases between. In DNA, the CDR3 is TGCAGCGTAACAGGGAGGAAAGGCACAGATACGCAGTATTTT. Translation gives CSVTGRKGTDTQYF.

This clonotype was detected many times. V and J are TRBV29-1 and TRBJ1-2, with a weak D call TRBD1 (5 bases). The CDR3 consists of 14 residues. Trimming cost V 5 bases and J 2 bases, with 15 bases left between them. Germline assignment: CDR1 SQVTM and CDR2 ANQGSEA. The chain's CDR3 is CSVLRGATNYGYTF. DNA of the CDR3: TGCAGCGTTCTCCGCGGGGCAACCAACTATGGCTACACCTTC.

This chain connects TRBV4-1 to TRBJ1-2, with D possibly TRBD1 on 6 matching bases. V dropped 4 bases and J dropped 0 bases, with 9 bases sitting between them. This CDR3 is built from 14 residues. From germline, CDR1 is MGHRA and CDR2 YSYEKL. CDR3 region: CASSPNRANYGYTF. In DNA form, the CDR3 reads TGCGCCAGCAGCCCAAACAGGGCTAACTATGGCTACACCTTC.

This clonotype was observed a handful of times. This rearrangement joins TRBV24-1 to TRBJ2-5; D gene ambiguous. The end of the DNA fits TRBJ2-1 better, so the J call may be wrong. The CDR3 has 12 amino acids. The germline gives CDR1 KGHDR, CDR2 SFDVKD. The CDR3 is CATSDFWDEQFF. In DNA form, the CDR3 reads TGTGCCACCAGTGATTTTTGGGATGAGCAGTTCTTC.

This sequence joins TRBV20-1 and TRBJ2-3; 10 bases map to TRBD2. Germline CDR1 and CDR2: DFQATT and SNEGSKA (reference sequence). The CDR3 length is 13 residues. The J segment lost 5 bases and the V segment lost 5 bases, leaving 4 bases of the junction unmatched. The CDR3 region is CSARAGGRDTQYF. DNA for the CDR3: TGCAGTGCTCGAGCGGGAGGGCGAGATACGCAGTATTTT.

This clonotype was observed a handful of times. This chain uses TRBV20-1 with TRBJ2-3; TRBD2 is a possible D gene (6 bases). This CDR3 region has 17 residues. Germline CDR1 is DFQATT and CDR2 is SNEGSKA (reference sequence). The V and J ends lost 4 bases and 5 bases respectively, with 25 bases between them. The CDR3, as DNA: TGCAGTGCTATGTCTCGGGTCGGGAGTGTTATAGGAGATACGCAGTATTTT. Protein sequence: CSAMSRVGSVIGDTQYF.

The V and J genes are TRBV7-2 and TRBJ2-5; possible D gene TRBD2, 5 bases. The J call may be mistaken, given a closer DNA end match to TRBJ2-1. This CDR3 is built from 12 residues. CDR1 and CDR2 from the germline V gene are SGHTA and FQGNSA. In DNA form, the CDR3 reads TGTGCCAGCAGAGAAACTAGTGGTGAGCAGTTCTTC. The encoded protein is CASRETSGEQFF.

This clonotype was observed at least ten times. Here the CDR3 reads CASSYYTEAFF. In DNA form, the CDR3 reads TGTGCCAGCAGTTACTACACTGAAGCTTTCTTT. The chain employs TRBV6-2 or TRBV6-3 and TRBJ1-1; D gene uncertain. With 1 base removed from V and 3 bases from J, the gap between germline ends came to 0 bases. The CDR3 is 11 residues long. Germline CDR1 is MNHEY and CDR2 is SVGEGT.

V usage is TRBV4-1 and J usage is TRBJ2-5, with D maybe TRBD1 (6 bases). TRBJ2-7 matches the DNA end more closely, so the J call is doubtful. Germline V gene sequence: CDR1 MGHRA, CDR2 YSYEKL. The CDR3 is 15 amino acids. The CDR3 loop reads CASSQGPTGSYEQYF. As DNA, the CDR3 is TGCGCCAGCAGCCAAGGTCCGACAGGCTCCTACGAGCAGTACTTC.

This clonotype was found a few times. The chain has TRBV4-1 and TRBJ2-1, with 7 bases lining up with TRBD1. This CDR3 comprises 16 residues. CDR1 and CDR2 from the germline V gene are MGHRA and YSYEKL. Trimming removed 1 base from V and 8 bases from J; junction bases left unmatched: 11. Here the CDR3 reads CASSQGTGPRVDEQFF. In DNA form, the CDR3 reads TGCGCCAGCAGCCAAGGGACAGGCCCGCGGGTGGATGAGCAGTTCTTC.

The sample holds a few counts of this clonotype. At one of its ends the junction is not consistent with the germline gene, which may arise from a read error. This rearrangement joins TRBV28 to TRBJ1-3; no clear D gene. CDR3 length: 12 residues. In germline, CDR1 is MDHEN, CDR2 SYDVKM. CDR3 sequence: CANSFAGNTIYF. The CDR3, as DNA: TGTGCCAACAGTTTCGCCGGAAACACCATATATTTT.

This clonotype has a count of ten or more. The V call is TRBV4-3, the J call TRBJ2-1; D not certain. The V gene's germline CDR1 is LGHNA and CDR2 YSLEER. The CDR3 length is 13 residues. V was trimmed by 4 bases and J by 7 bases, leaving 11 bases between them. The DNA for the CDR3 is TGCGCCAGCAGCCGGTATGGGTCTAATGAGCAGTTCTTC. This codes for CASSRYGSNEQFF.

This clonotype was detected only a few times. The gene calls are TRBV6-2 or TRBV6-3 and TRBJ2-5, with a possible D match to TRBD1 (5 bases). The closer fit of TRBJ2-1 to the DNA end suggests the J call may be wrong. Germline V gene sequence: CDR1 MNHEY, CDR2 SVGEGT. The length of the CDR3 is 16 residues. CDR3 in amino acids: CASTYLTGPRLGEQFF. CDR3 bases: TGTGCCAGCACCTACCTCACAGGACCCCGCTTAGGGGAGCAGTTCTTC.

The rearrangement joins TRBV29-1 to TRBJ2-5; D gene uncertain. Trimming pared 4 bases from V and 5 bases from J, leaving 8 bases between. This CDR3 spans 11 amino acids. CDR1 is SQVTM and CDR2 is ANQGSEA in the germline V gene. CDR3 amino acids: CSVVNYETQYF. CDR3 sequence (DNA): TGCAGCGTTGTTAATTATGAGACCCAGTACTTC. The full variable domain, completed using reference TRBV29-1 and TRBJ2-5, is SAVISQKPSRDICQRGTSLTIQCQVDSQVTMMFWYRQQPGQSLTLIATANQGSEATYESGFVIDKFPISRPNLTFSTLTVSNMSPEDSSIYLCSVVNYETQYFGPGTRLLVL.

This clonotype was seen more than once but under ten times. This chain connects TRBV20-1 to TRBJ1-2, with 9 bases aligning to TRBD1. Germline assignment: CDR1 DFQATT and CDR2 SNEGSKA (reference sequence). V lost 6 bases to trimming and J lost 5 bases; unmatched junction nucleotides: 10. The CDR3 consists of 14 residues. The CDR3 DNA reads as TGCAGTGCCGAGAGACAGGGGGTAAAATATGGCTACACCTTC. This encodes CSAERQGVKYGYTF.

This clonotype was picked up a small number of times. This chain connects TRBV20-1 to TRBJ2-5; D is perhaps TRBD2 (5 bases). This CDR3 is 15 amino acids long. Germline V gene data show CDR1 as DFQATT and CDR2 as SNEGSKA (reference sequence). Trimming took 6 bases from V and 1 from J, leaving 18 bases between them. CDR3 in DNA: TGCAGTGCCTTCTCAGTTGAGGGAAGCCAAGAGACCCAGTACTTC. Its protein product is CSAFSVEGSQETQYF.